This entry lists 18 T cell receptor beta chains sequenced from one sample in a study of blood T cells in healthy people across ages. A second roughly 7 to 12 cycle PCR used barcoded and J-beta primers. MiXCR was run by TCRdb on the 5' RACE reads, yielding one entry per CDR3 protein. The table lists about 1.4 million distinct CDR3 sequences, around 59% of them singletons, with 5.5% to 8% in the top ten. Sequenced: blood. All receptors derive from a man between 18 and 29 years old in good health.

The V and J genes are TRBV28 and TRBJ1-2; the match to TRBD1 covers 7 bases. Per germline, CDR1 MDHEN and CDR2 SYDVKM. This CDR3 contains 15 residues. V trimming: 5 bases; J trimming: 4 bases; junction bases outside the gene matches: 10. The chain's CDR3 is CASSLRGGQIYGYTF. CDR3 nucleotide sequence: TGTGCCAGCAGTCTTAGGGGGGGACAGATCTATGGCTACACCTTC.

The chain joins TRBV20-1 to TRBJ2-7; possible D gene TRBD2, 6 bases. V gave up 1 base and J gave up 6 bases, with 16 bases separating them. This CDR3 has 14 residues. Germline CDR1 is DFQATT and CDR2 is SNEGSKA (reference sequence). The CDR3 DNA sequence: TGCAGTGCTAGAGCGGGAGTCCCGTTCGTCGAGCAGTACTTC. Its protein is CSARAGVPFVEQYF.

The chain has TRBV7-8 and TRBJ2-7; TRBD2 is a possible D gene (5 bases). The ends were cut back, 6 bases at V and 2 bases at J, with 14 bases in the middle. CDR3 length: 14 residues. Germline CDR1 SGHVS, CDR2 FQNEAQ. The CDR3: CASRSLASTYEQYF. DNA of the CDR3: TGTGCCAGCAGGTCCCTAGCTTCTACCTACGAGCAGTACTTC.

The CDR3 sequence is CASRPDRGMNEQFF. For the CDR3, the DNA is TGTGCCAGCAGACCGGACAGGGGTATGAATGAGCAGTTCTTC. The chain links TRBV2 to TRBJ2-1, with TRBD1 matching over 9 bases. The CDR3 sequence is 14 residues long. Germline assignment: CDR1 SNHLY and CDR2 FYNNEI. The V gene end was trimmed by 6 bases and the J gene end by 7 bases; junction bases not matched to a gene: 7.

This clonotype was counted only a few times. This chain uses TRBV6-6 with TRBJ1-1; D is undetermined. V was pared by 0 bases and J by 4 bases, with 3 bases between. CDR3 size: 12 residues. Germline assignment: CDR1 MNHNY and CDR2 SVGAGI (reference sequence). CDR3 nucleotide sequence: TGTGCCAGCAGTTACTCTGCCACTGAAGCTTTCTTT. Amino acids: CASSYSATEAFF.

This chain joins TRBV7-8 and TRBJ2-4; perhaps TRBD1 as D (7 bases). The J call may be in error: the DNA end matches TRBJ2-7 better. Germline lookup yields CDR1 SGHVS and CDR2 FQNEAQ. The CDR3 length is 16 residues. CDR3 bases: TGTGCCAGCAGCGAGCCGAGGCAGGGGGGCATCTACGAGCAGTACTTC. Residues: CASSEPRQGGIYEQYF.

V and J are TRBV4-2 and TRBJ2-1; 7 nucleotides align to TRBD2. Per germline, CDR1 LGHNA and CDR2 YNFKEQ. This CDR3 region has 16 residues. V shed 0 bases and J 4 bases; nucleotides not matched to a gene: 6. CDR3 protein: CASSQDFGGSYNEQFF. For the CDR3, the DNA is TGTGCCAGCAGCCAAGATTTCGGGGGGTCGTACAATGAGCAGTTCTTC.

The chain joins TRBV7-2 to TRBJ2-7, with a tentative D call TRBD2 (5 bases). The last part of the DNA fits TRBJ2-4 better; the J call may be wrong. Germline V gene sequence: CDR1 SGHTA, CDR2 FQGNSA. The length of the CDR3 is 14 residues. The CDR3 DNA follows: TGTGCCAGCAGCCTCGGACTCATCGAGAACATTCAGTACTTC. This encodes CASSLGLIENIQYF.

V and J are TRBV27 and TRBJ2-7; D might be TRBD1 (6 bases). V dropped 6 bases and J dropped 0 bases, with 12 bases sitting between them. Germline-derived CDR1 and CDR2 are MNHEY and SMNVEV (reference sequence). This CDR3 comprises 14 residues. The CDR3 nucleotides are TGTGCCAGCAGGTTCCAAGGGGGCTCCTACGAGCAGTACTTC. Protein: CASRFQGGSYEQYF.

The rearrangement joins TRBV6-2 or TRBV6-3 to TRBJ1-1, with D perhaps matching TRBD1 (5 bases). Germline CDR1 reads MNHEY; CDR2 reads SVGEGT. The V end was cut by 7 bases, the J end by 7 bases, with 16 bases between. The CDR3 consists of 13 residues. DNA for the CDR3: TGTGCCAGCACAGAACCTAGGGACCTTGAAGCTTTCTTT. Residues: CASTEPRDLEAFF.

This chain uses TRBV6-5 with TRBJ1-1, with D perhaps TRBD1 (6 bases). The CDR3 is made up of 16 amino acids. Germline CDR1 reads MNHEY; CDR2 reads SVGAGI. The germline V and J ends were trimmed by 0 bases and 3 bases, with 14 bases remaining between them. The CDR3 region is CASSYSTGSRDTEAFF. As DNA, the CDR3 is TGTGCCAGCAGTTACTCAACAGGGTCGAGGGACACTGAAGCTTTCTTT.

The chain couples TRBV9 to TRBJ1-6; 7 nucleotides agree with TRBD1. Germline loops: CDR1 SGDLS, CDR2 YYNGEE. J gave up 10 bases and V 8 bases, and 9 bases lay outside the gene matches. This CDR3 spans 13 amino acids. The chain's CDR3 is CASQTGAGSPLHF. CDR3 DNA sequence: TGTGCCAGTCAAACAGGGGCTGGCTCACCCCTCCACTTT.

The chain uses TRBV4-1 and TRBJ2-7; no clear D gene. Germline CDR1 reads MGHRA; CDR2 reads YSYEKL. V shed 1 base and J shed 5 bases, with 15 bases lying between them. The CDR3 runs 15 residues. The CDR3 bases are TGCGCCAGCAGCCAAGCTAGAAGGAGCGTAGACGAGCAGTACTTC. This encodes CASSQARRSVDEQYF.

This sequence joins TRBV6-5 and TRBJ1-1, with a possible D match to TRBD1 (5 bases). V lost 2 bases, J lost 6 bases, and 7 bases lay in between. This CDR3 spans 12 amino acids. Germline CDR1 MNHEY, CDR2 SVGAGI. CDR3: CASSYGGSEAFF. CDR3 coding DNA: TGTGCCAGCAGTTACGGGGGTTCTGAAGCTTTCTTT.

This clonotype was picked up a small number of times. The chain links TRBV29-1 to TRBJ2-2; no clear D gene. The CDR3 sequence is 13 residues long. V lost 4 bases, J lost 0 bases, and 6 bases lay in between. Per germline, CDR1 SQVTM and CDR2 ANQGSEA. CDR3 sequence reads: CSVVKANTGELFF. The CDR3 DNA reads TGCAGCGTTGTAAAGGCGAACACCGGGGAGCTGTTTTTT.

This clonotype occurred once. The chain carries TRBV4-1 and TRBJ1-2; D might be TRBD1 (5 bases). Germline loops: CDR1 MGHRA, CDR2 YSYEKL. The CDR3 contains 16 residues. V was pared by 1 base and J by 7 bases, with 19 bases between. The CDR3 here is CASSQGGRGLWRGYTF. In nucleotides, the CDR3 is TGCGCCAGCAGCCAAGGAGGTCGGGGGTTGTGGCGTGGCTACACCTTC.

This clonotype was seen only once. The rearrangement uses TRBV20-1 and TRBJ2-7; the D gene is possibly TRBD1 (6 bases). The length of the CDR3 is 15 residues. V shed 4 bases and J shed 3 bases, with 19 bases lying between them. CDR1 is DFQATT, CDR2 SNEGSKA, per germline (reference sequence). CDR3: CSATSLDRIFYEQYF. The CDR3 DNA reads TGCAGTGCTACCTCACTCGACAGGATCTTCTACGAGCAGTACTTC.

This chain connects TRBV19 to TRBJ2-7; TRBD1 matches 7 bases. The J call may not be correct, given that the DNA end is closer to TRBJ2-5. The CDR3 sequence is 13 residues long. Germline values: CDR1 LNHDA, CDR2 SQIVND (reference sequence). The CDR3 sequence: CASATGQRGTQYF. The CDR3 coding sequence is TGTGCCAGTGCGACAGGGCAGAGAGGGACCCAGTACTTC.